The 26 T cell receptor beta chains below all came from one sample that was sequenced in a study of Ad26.COV2.S vaccination and SARS-CoV-2 variants. Clones were sequenced by immunoSEQ multiplex PCR, and TCRdb holds only the in-frame ones, with some missing. The table shows 300,000 to 400,000 clones, with 85% to 90% occurring only once. Treatment of the sample: roughly 19 received Ad26.COV2.S at low or high dose, single or two shots; 5 received placebo; per-sample allocation not given. It was on day 63 after the first vaccine or placebo injection that samples were taken. The input for sequencing was peripheral blood, taken in a trial of Ad26.COV2.S vaccine versus placebo. Receptors were obtained from a person between 18 and 59 years old who received the Ad26.COV2.S COVID-19 vaccine or a placebo.

This clone was recorded a few times. V and J are TRBV27 and TRBJ2-7, with D unresolved. The germline CDR1 and CDR2 sequences are MNHEY and SMNVEV (reference sequence). V dropped 4 bases and J dropped 0 bases, with 10 bases sitting between them. This CDR3 spans 14 amino acids. The CDR3 loop reads CASSSRPSSYEQYF. The CDR3 nucleotides read TGTGCCAGCAGTTCCCGTCCTAGCTCCTACGAGCAGTACTTC.

The chain combines TRBV5-4 with TRBJ1-6; no firm D call. CDR3 length: 15 amino acids. Trimming cost V 0 bases and J 9 bases, with 13 bases left between them. Germline assignment: CDR1 SGHNT and CDR2 YYREEE (reference sequence). In DNA form, the CDR3 reads TGTGCCAGCAGCTTGGAGGCTGGGCTTTCTTCACCCCTCCACTTT. It codes for CASSLEAGLSSPLHF.

V usage is TRBV5-1 and J usage is TRBJ2-1, with D perhaps matching TRBD2 (6 bases). CDR3 length: 15 residues. With 4 bases removed from V and 7 bases from J, the gap between germline ends came to 18 bases. Looked up from germline, CDR1 is SGHRS and CDR2 is YFSETQ. DNA of the CDR3: TGCGCCAGCAGCCTAGGTTCCTCGGGGAGGAATGAGCAGTTCTTC. The encoded protein is CASSLGSSGRNEQFF.

This rearrangement joins TRBV5-1 to TRBJ1-5; TRBD1 aligns across 8 bases. This CDR3 contains 14 residues. Looked up from germline, CDR1 is SGHRS and CDR2 is YFSETQ. V trimming: 5 bases; J trimming: 5 bases; junction bases outside the gene matches: 6. CDR3 bases: TGCGCCAGCAGACCAACAGGGGGAGATCAGCCCCAGCATTTT. Translating gives CASRPTGGDQPQHF. The variable domain in full, with the rest retrieved from reference TRBV5-1 and TRBJ1-5, is KAGVTQTPRYLIKTRGQQVTLSCSPISGHRSVSWYQQTPGQGLQFLFEYFSETQRNKGNFPGRFSGRQFSNSRSEMNVSTLELGDSALYLCASRPTGGDQPQHFGDGTRLSIL.

The chain carries TRBV28 and TRBJ2-7; D is unclear. Germline CDR1 is MDHEN and CDR2 is SYDVKM. This CDR3 comprises 11 residues. The ends were cut back, 4 bases at V and 3 bases at J, with 4 bases in the middle. The CDR3 nucleotides read TGTGCCAGCAGTTCGAACTACGAGCAGTACTTC. Translating it yields CASSSNYEQYF.

The chain combines TRBV5-1 with TRBJ1-2; tentatively, D is TRBD1 (5 bases). The CDR3 extends over 13 amino acids. The germline V and J ends were trimmed by 5 bases and 3 bases, with 11 bases remaining between them. Germline CDR1 SGHRS, CDR2 YFSETQ. CDR3 sequence: CASRFIQDYGYTF. In nucleotides, the CDR3 is TGCGCCAGCAGATTTATACAGGACTATGGCTACACCTTC.

The chain recombines TRBV5-1 with TRBJ2-5; TRBD1 matches at 7 bases. V dropped 0 bases and J dropped 7; count of bases not matched to a gene: 12. The CDR3 length is 16 residues. Germline V gene data show CDR1 as SGHRS and CDR2 as YFSETQ. The CDR3, as DNA: TGCGCCAGCAGCTTGGATTCCCTCAGGGGGTTGGGGACCCAGTACTTC. Amino acid sequence: CASSLDSLRGLGTQYF.

The V and J genes are TRBV7-9 and TRBJ2-2; D is unclear. The CDR3 length is 11 residues. The ends were cut back, 4 bases at V and 6 bases at J, with 3 bases in the middle. In germline, CDR1 is SEHNR, CDR2 FQNEAQ (reference sequence). Here the CDR3 DNA reads TGTGCCAGCAGCTCCCCCGGGGAGCTGTTTTTT. This sequence encodes CASSSPGELFF.

The V call is TRBV23-1, the J call TRBJ2-5; D call uncertain. TRBV23-1 is given ORF status, its function remaining uncertain. The CDR3 covers 13 residues. V was pared by 4 bases and J by 1 base, with 7 bases between. The chain's CDR3 is CASSPGSQETQYF. In nucleotides, the CDR3 is TGCGCCAGCAGTCCTGGCAGCCAAGAGACCCAGTACTTC.

This chain links TRBV7-9 with TRBJ2-1; no definite D call. CDR1 and CDR2 from the germline V gene are SEHNR and FQNEAQ (reference sequence). CDR3 size: 13 residues. V was shortened by 5 bases and J by 10 bases, with 15 bases between the two germline ends. CDR3 in amino acids: CASSPYLDGEQFF. In nucleotides, the CDR3 is TGTGCCAGCAGCCCCTACCTGGACGGAGAGCAGTTCTTC.

This chain connects TRBV6-6 to TRBJ1-3, with a tentative D call TRBD1 (5 bases). The germline gives CDR1 MNHNY, CDR2 SVGAGI (reference sequence). V dropped 10 bases and J dropped 0 bases, with 13 bases sitting between them. The CDR3 sequence is 14 residues long. The CDR3 sequence is CATKTGLSGNTIYF. In DNA form, the CDR3 reads TGTGCCACCAAAACGGGACTCTCTGGAAACACCATATATTTT.

CDR3 DNA: TGTGCCAGTAGTCGAAGTGACTGGGACGAGCAGTACTTC. Amino acid sequence: CASSRSDWDEQYF. The chain joins TRBV19 to TRBJ2-7; D remains ambiguous. The CDR3 has 13 amino acids. The ends were cut back, 5 bases at V and 5 bases at J, with 13 bases in the middle. Per germline, CDR1 LNHDA and CDR2 SQIVND (reference sequence).

This chain uses TRBV11-2 with TRBJ2-3; 9 bases map to TRBD2. The germline CDR1 and CDR2 sequences are SGHAT and FQNNGV. The CDR3 is made up of 16 amino acids. V was clipped by 5 bases and J by 2 bases; unmatched bases: 8. In nucleotides, the CDR3 is TGTGCCAGCAGCCTTAGCGGGGGCCAGACCACAGATACGCAGTATTTT. Residues: CASSLSGGQTTDTQYF.

The gene calls are TRBV7-9 and TRBJ1-1, with a weak D call TRBD1 (5 bases). The CDR3 runs 19 residues. CDR1 and CDR2 from the germline V gene are SEHNR and FQNEAQ (reference sequence). The V end lost 2 bases, the J end lost 1 base, and 23 bases lay between the germline ends. CDR3 coding DNA: TGTGCCAGCAGCTTACACGAGTGGGACGGCTCCCTTGGGAACACTGAAGCTTTCTTT. The encoded protein is CASSLHEWDGSLGNTEAFF.

The chain joins TRBV7-8 to TRBJ2-1; D possibly corresponds to TRBD2 (5 bases). V was pared by 0 bases and J by 2 bases, with 5 bases between. The CDR3 has 14 residues. CDR1 is SGHVS and CDR2 is FQNEAQ in the germline V gene. For the CDR3, the DNA is TGTGCCAGCAGCTTAGCGACTACCTACAATGAGCAGTTCTTC. Residues: CASSLATTYNEQFF.

With regard to this clone: This specimen includes other DNA sequences encoding the same CDR3. The genes are TRBV5-1 and TRBJ1-5; tentatively, D is TRBD1 (5 bases). This CDR3 region has 14 residues. V was pared by 0 bases and J by 4 bases, with 8 bases between. Germline CDR1 SGHRS, CDR2 YFSETQ. CDR3 bases: TGCGCCAGCAGCTTGGGAGACAGAAATCAGCCCCAGCATTTT. Protein product: CASSLGDRNQPQHF.

This rearrangement joins TRBV5-1 to TRBJ2-1, with TRBD2 matching over 11 bases. The germline V gene has CDR1 SGHRS and CDR2 YFSETQ. The CDR3 extends over 13 amino acids. V lost 0 bases, J lost 15 bases, and 5 bases stayed unmatched. The CDR3: CASSLGLAGGSFF. In nucleotides, the CDR3 is TGCGCCAGCAGCTTGGGGCTAGCGGGGGGCTCGTTCTTC.

This sequence joins TRBV30 and TRBJ1-2, with 8 bases matching TRBD1. The CDR3 has 17 residues. After removal of 3 bases from V and 2 bases from J, the junction contained 14 bases not matched to a gene. The germline V gene encodes CDR1 GTSNPN and CDR2 SVGIG (reference sequence). CDR3 residues: CAWRRQGMLRGNYGYTF. CDR3 in DNA: TGTGCCTGGAGGCGACAGGGGATGCTAAGGGGCAACTATGGCTACACCTTC.

The V gene is TRBV5-6, the J gene TRBJ1-6; 8 bases are shared with TRBD1. Germline V gene sequence: CDR1 SGHDT, CDR2 YYEEEE. With 0 bases clipped from V and 9 bases from J, the junction kept 11 bases outside the gene matches. The CDR3 is made up of 17 amino acids. As DNA, the CDR3 is TGTGCCAGCAGCTTGGGGTCAGGGGGCGTTAAGGTTTCACCCCTCCACTTT. This encodes CASSLGSGGVKVSPLHF.

The chain is built from TRBV25-1 and TRBJ1-1, with TRBD1 matching 11 bases. The CDR3 covers 13 residues. Trimming cost V 6 bases and J 4 bases; bases outside gene matches: 1. Germline V gene sequence: CDR1 MGHDK, CDR2 SYGVNS. DNA for the CDR3: TGTGCCAGCAGAGGGACAGGGGGCACTGAAGCTTTCTTT. Its translation is CASRGTGGTEAFF. The full variable domain, in which reference TRBV25-1 and TRBJ1-1 provide the parts outside the CDR3, is EADIYQTPRYLVIGTGKKITLECSQTMGHDKMYWYQQDPGMELHLIHYSYGVNSTEKGDLSSESTVSRIRTEHFPLTLESARPSHTSQYLCASRGTGGTEAFFGQGTRLTVV.

CDR3 in DNA: TGTGCCAGCAGTGAATCCGGAGGGGGCAACGACTATGGCTACACCTTC. This translates into CASSESGGGNDYGYTF. The chain recombines TRBV25-1 with TRBJ1-2; 7 nucleotides align to TRBD1. CDR1 is MGHDK, CDR2 SYGVNS, per germline. The CDR3 covers 16 residues. After removal of 1 base from V and 3 bases from J, the junction contained 8 bases not matched to a gene.

The chain has TRBV6-2 or TRBV6-3 and TRBJ2-7, with 9 positions matching TRBD2. Trimming removed 0 bases from V and 7 bases from J; junction bases left unmatched: 13. The CDR3 has 17 residues. Germline assignment: CDR1 MNHEY and CDR2 SVGEGT. This chain's CDR3 is CASSYSGLSSGAMEQYF. CDR3 in DNA: TGTGCCAGCAGTTACTCGGGTTTGTCTAGCGGGGCCATGGAGCAGTACTTC.

The chain has TRBV9 and TRBJ2-2; tentative D call: TRBD2 (6 bases). V was pared by 2 bases and J by 1 base, with 15 bases between. Germline CDR1 and CDR2: SGDLS and YYNGEE. The CDR3 extends over 17 amino acids. CDR3 sequence reads: CASSVNSGTVNTGELFF. The CDR3 DNA reads as TGTGCCAGCAGCGTGAACTCCGGGACTGTGAACACCGGGGAGCTGTTTTTT. Supplemented by reference TRBV9 and TRBJ2-2, the full variable domain reads DSGVTQTPKHLITATGQRVTLRCSPRSGDLSVYWYQQSLDQGLQFLIQYYNGEERAKGNILERFSAQQFPDLHSELNLSSLELGDSALYFCASSVNSGTVNTGELFFGEGSRLTVL.

CDR3 loop: CASSLGAGGRVGAFF. CDR3 DNA sequence: TGTGCCAGCAGCTTAGGGGCAGGGGGCCGGGTTGGAGCTTTCTTT. The J gene is TRBJ1-1, the V gene TRBV7-2; TRBD1 agrees at 8 bases. From germline, CDR1 is SGHTA and CDR2 FQGNSA. This CDR3 spans 15 amino acids. V was clipped by 1 base and J by 10 bases; unmatched bases: 11.

V gene TRBV5-5 combines with J gene TRBJ2-5, with D unresolved. Germline CDR1 is SGHKS and CDR2 is YYEKEE (reference sequence). This CDR3 is 11 amino acids long. The V gene lost 4 bases and the J gene lost 2 bases, with 3 bases spanning the gap. The CDR3 reads CASSTQETQYF. The CDR3 nucleotides are TGTGCCAGCAGCACGCAAGAGACCCAGTACTTC.

The genes are TRBV4-3 and TRBJ2-3; D might be TRBD2 (5 bases). Germline V lookup: CDR1 LGHNA, CDR2 YSLEER. The CDR3 loop spans 14 amino acids. The ends were cut back, 4 bases at V and 3 bases at J, with 11 bases in the middle. The CDR3, as DNA: TGCGCCAGCAGCCCCCAGGAGGCGACAGATACGCAGTATTTT. It encodes CASSPQEATDTQYF.